Presented here are 17 T cell receptor beta chains from one specimen sequenced in a study of T cells and copy number aberrations in small-cell lung cancer (dated by TCRdb to the early 2020s). The library was obtained by the immunoSEQ multiplex PCR assay. TCRdb limited this immuneACCESS table to in-frame rearrangements with V and J called. A share of clones is missing; checked studies link under half to unresolved V genes, and the rest is unexplained. Present in this sample are over 6,500 clones, 82% of which were seen just once. Jointly, the top ten make up about 4.5% of the sample. Sequencing input: normal tissue next to the tumor. The receptors were sampled from a woman aged 50 to 60 with small cell lung cancer.

The V and J genes are TRBV7-9 and TRBJ2-1; tentative D call: TRBD2 (5 bases). In germline, CDR1 is SEHNR, CDR2 FQNEAQ (reference sequence). There are 12 residues in the CDR3. Trimming removed 1 base at V and 8 bases at J, with 6 bases between. The CDR3 loop is CASSLDGDEQFF. DNA for the CDR3: TGTGCCAGCAGCTTAGACGGGGATGAGCAGTTCTTC.

The V call is TRBV29-1, the J call TRBJ2-7; 15 bases line up with TRBD2. The CDR3 totals 14 residues. CDR1 and CDR2 from the germline V gene are SQVTM and ANQGSEA. The ends lost 7 bases at V and 6 bases at J; junction bases unmatched: 7. Here the CDR3 DNA reads TGCAGCGCCGCCGGGACTAGCGGGGGGATCGAGCAGTACTTC. Translation gives CSAAGTSGGIEQYF.

This sequence joins TRBV7-9 and TRBJ1-5; no definite D call. This CDR3 region has 15 residues. Germline V gene lookup returns CDR1 SEHNR and CDR2 FQNEAQ (reference sequence). V shed 5 bases and J shed 3 bases, with 14 bases lying between them. The CDR3 reads CASSDSDAYNQPQHF. CDR3 nucleotides: TGTGCCAGCAGCGACTCGGACGCGTACAATCAGCCCCAGCATTTT.

The V gene is TRBV12-5, the J gene TRBJ2-7; D remains ambiguous. Trimming left V 0 bases short and J 2 bases short, with 8 bases between. CDR3 length: 14 residues. The germline V gene encodes CDR1 LGHNT and CDR2 FRNRAP. The CDR3 coding sequence is TGTGCTAGTGGTTTGGTCGGGCAGGCCTACGAGCAGTACTTC. It encodes CASGLVGQAYEQYF.

The chain has TRBV5-1 and TRBJ2-1; the match to TRBD2 covers 7 bases. The V segment lost 7 bases and the J segment 5 bases; nucleotides outside the gene matches: 3. The CDR3 contains 12 residues. The germline gives CDR1 SGHRS, CDR2 YFSETQ. The CDR3 spells CASGTTNNEQFF. The CDR3 DNA reads as TGCGCCAGCGGGACTACGAACAATGAGCAGTTCTTC.

The rearrangement joins TRBV18 to TRBJ2-2; a possible D gene is TRBD2 (6 bases). Between the trimmed V and J ends, which lost 3 bases and 7 bases, there was a span of 15 bases. Germline V gene lookup returns CDR1 KGHSH and CDR2 LQKENI. The CDR3 has 15 amino acids. In nucleotides, the CDR3 is TGTGCCAGCTCACCCCTAGCGACTGGTGGCGGGGAGCTGTTTTTT. Encoded protein: CASSPLATGGGELFF.

This rearrangement joins TRBV5-1 to TRBJ2-2, with D perhaps TRBD1 (5 bases). The CDR3 is 15 residues long. V was clipped by 0 bases and J by 5 bases, with 11 bases between them. Germline V gene sequence: CDR1 SGHRS, CDR2 YFSETQ. The CDR3 protein is CASSLVAGRTGELFF. The DNA for the CDR3 is TGCGCCAGCAGCTTGGTGGCAGGGCGGACCGGGGAGCTGTTTTTT.

This clone has just one count. One end of the junction varies from germline; a read error may be responsible. The V and J genes are TRBV7-2 and TRBJ2-5; weak D call: TRBD1 (6 bases). Germline V gene data show CDR1 as SGHTA and CDR2 as FQGNSA. The CDR3 totals 13 residues. The CDR3 sequence is CASSLGGSETQYF. The CDR3 DNA reads TGTGCCAGCAGTTTAGGGGGTTCGGAGACCCAGTACTTC.

DNA of the CDR3: TGTGCCAGCAGCAAGACAGCAAACACTGAAGCTTTCTTT. It codes for CASSKTANTEAFF. This chain uses TRBV11-2 with TRBJ1-1; a possible D gene is TRBD1 (5 bases). Germline V CDR1 and CDR2: SGHAT, FQNNGV. The V end lost 5 bases, the J end lost 2 bases, and 9 bases lay between the germline ends. The CDR3 has 13 amino acids.

V and J are TRBV15 and TRBJ2-7; the D is unclear. Germline V gene data show CDR1 as LNHNV and CDR2 as YYDKDF (reference sequence). The CDR3 runs 13 residues. V shed 4 bases and J shed 0 bases, with 7 bases lying between them. In DNA, the CDR3 is TGTGCCACCAGCAACTCCATCTCCTACGAGCAGTACTTC. Its protein product is CATSNSISYEQYF.

CDR3 DNA sequence: TGTGCCAGCAGTTTGGCAGGAATAGGAAACACCATATATTTT. It yields the protein CASSLAGIGNTIYF. This chain joins TRBV6-6 and TRBJ1-3; D not resolved. The germline CDR1 and CDR2 sequences are MNHNY and SVGAGI (reference sequence). The length of the CDR3 is 14 residues. Trimming cost V 4 bases and J 4 bases, with 11 bases left between them.

The rearrangement joins TRBV5-6 to TRBJ2-7; TRBD1 is a possible D gene (6 bases). CDR1 is SGHDT, CDR2 YYEEEE, per germline. Between the trimmed V and J ends, which lost 2 bases and 3 bases, there was a span of 12 bases. The CDR3 runs to 14 residues. CDR3 residues: CASSFLRDNYEQYF. The DNA for the CDR3 is TGTGCCAGCAGCTTCCTCCGGGACAACTACGAGCAGTACTTC.

This clone was seen once. The chain links TRBV29-1 to TRBJ1-2; the match to TRBD1 covers 7 bases. The junction had 6 bases not matched to a gene; V was cut back by 3 bases and J by 8 bases. The CDR3 length is 12 residues. Per germline, CDR1 SQVTM and CDR2 ANQGSEA. The CDR3 loop reads CSVEGGGLGYTF. The CDR3 bases are TGCAGCGTTGAGGGAGGGGGCTTAGGCTACACCTTC.

The genes are TRBV14 and TRBJ2-7; 8 nucleotides agree with TRBD1. With V trimmed by 2 bases and J by 7 bases, 13 bases remained unmatched. The germline V gene encodes CDR1 SGHDN and CDR2 FVKESK. The length of the CDR3 is 16 residues. The CDR3 DNA follows: TGTGCCAGCAGCCAAATTACCGGGACAGGCCCTAGGGAGCAGTACTTC. Protein: CASSQITGTGPREQYF.

V usage is TRBV4-2 and J usage is TRBJ2-3; 11 bases line up with TRBD2. This CDR3 is built from 17 residues. The germline gives CDR1 LGHNA, CDR2 YNFKEQ. The V gene end was trimmed by 0 bases and the J gene end by 7 bases; junction bases not matched to a gene: 9. CDR3 nucleotide sequence: TGTGCCAGCAGCCAAGAGGGACTAGCGGACCCCGGGAATACGCAGTATTTT. Its protein is CASSQEGLADPGNTQYF.

The V gene is TRBV12-2, the J gene TRBJ1-2. TRBV12-2 is a pseudogene locus. The CDR3 covers 16 residues. The CDR3 DNA is TGTGCAAGTCGCACTCCCAGGACTCCACAAGACCTATGGCACACCTTC. It yields the protein CASRTPRTPQDLWHTF.

The chain recombines TRBV19 with TRBJ2-7; 12 bases line up with TRBD2. The germline V gene has CDR1 LNHDA and CDR2 SQIVND (reference sequence). With 5 bases clipped from V and 0 bases from J, the junction kept 11 bases outside the gene matches. The CDR3 contains 18 residues. The CDR3 loop reads CASSRIQWTSGTSYEQYF. The CDR3 bases are TGTGCCAGTAGTCGAATCCAATGGACTAGCGGGACCTCCTACGAGCAGTACTTC.